Below, one T cell receptor (beta chain) is given with its context. Individual cDNA molecules in this library carried unique molecular identifiers. In TCRdb, the reads were re-called with MiXCR into one record per CDR3 protein. Of fewer than 150,000 distinct CDR3 sequences listed, around 8.5% are singletons. Trimming pared 5 bases from V and 4 bases from J, leaving 6 bases between. The CDR3 spans 12 residues. CDR1 and CDR2 from the germline V gene are SEHNR and FQNEAQ (reference sequence). Total RNA extraction was carried out from unfractionated whole blood. The source of the sample is a study of human T cells and chemical hapten exposure. Study in general: Small pooled library volume differences mainly caused per-sample TCR yield variation.

The specimen was whole blood. J is TRBJ1-5 and V is TRBV7-9, with D unclear. The TCR sequence derives from a human donor in good health. Some clones in this sample may be carry-over from other donors' samples. The CDR3 nucleotides read TGTGCCAGCAGCGTACCAAATCAGCCCCAGCATTTT. This gives the protein CASSVPNQPQHF.